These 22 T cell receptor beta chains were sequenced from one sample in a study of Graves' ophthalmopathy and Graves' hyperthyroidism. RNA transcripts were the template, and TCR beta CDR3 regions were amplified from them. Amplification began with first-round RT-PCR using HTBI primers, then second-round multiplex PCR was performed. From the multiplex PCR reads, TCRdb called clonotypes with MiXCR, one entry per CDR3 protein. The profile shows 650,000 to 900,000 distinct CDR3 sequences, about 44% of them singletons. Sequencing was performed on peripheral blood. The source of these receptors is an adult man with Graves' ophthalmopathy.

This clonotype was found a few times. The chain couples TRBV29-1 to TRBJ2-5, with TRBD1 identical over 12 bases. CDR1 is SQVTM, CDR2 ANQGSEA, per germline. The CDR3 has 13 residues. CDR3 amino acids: CSPGTGGRETQYF. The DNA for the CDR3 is TGCAGTCCGGGGACAGGGGGCAGGGAGACCCAGTACTTC.

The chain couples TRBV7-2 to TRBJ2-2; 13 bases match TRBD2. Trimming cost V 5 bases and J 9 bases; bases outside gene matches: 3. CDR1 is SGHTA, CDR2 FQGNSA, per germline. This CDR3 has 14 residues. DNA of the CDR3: TGTGCCAGCAGCACTAGCGGGGGGGCCAGGGAGCTGTTTTTT. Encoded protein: CASSTSGGARELFF.

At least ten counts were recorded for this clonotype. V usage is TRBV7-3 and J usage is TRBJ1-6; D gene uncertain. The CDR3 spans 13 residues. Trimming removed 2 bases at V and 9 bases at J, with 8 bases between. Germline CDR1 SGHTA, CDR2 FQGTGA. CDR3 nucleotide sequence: TGTGCCAGCAGCTTAGGCATCGGTTCACCCCTCCACTTT. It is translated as CASSLGIGSPLHF.

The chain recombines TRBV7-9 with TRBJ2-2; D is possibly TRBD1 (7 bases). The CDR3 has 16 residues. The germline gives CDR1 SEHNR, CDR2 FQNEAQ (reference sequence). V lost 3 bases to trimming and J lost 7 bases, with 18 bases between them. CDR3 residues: CASSLEGQRWNGELFF. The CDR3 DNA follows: TGTGCCAGCAGCTTGGAGGGACAGCGGTGGAACGGGGAGCTGTTTTTT.

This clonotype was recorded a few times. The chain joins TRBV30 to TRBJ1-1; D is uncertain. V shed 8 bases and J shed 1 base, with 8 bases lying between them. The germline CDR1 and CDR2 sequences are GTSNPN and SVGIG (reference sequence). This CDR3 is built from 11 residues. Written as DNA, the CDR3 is TGTGCCGGGAAGCAGAACACTGAAGCTTTCTTT. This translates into CAGKQNTEAFF.

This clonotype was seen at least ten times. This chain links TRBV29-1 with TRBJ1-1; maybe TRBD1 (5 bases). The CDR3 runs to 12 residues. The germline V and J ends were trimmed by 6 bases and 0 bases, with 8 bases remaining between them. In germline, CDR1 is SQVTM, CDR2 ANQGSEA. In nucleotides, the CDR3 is TGCAGCGTAACGACAGTGAACACTGAAGCTTTCTTT. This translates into CSVTTVNTEAFF.

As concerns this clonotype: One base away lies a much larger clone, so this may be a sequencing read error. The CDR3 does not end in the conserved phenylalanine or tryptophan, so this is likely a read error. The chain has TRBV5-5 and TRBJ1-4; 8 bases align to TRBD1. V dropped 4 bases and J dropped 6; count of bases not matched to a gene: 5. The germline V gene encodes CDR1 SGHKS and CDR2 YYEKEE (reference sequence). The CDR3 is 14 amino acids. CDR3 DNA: TGTGCCAGCAGCCCCAGGGGGCAGGATGAAAAACTGTTTCTT. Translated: CASSPRGQDEKLFL.

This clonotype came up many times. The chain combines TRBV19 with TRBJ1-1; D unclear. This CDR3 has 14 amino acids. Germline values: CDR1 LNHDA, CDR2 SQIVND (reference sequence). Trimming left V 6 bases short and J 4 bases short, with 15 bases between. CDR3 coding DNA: TGTGCCAGTAGCATTACCTCTCGTCCCACTGAAGCTTTCTTT. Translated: CASSITSRPTEAFF. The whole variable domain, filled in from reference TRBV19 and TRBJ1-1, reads DGGITQSPKYLFRKEGQNVTLSCEQNLNHDAMYWYRQDPGQGLRLIYYSQIVNDFQKGDIAEGYSVSREKKESFPLTVTSAQKNPTAFYLCASSITSRPTEAFFGQGTRLTVV.

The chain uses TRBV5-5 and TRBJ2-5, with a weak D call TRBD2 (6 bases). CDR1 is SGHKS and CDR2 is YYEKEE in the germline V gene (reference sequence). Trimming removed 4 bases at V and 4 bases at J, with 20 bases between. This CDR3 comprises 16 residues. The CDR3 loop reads CASSQEMEGLVETQYF. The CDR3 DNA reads TGTGCCAGCAGCCAAGAAATGGAGGGTCTGGTAGAGACCCAGTACTTC. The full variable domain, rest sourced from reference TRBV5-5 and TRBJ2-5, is DAGVTQSPTHLIKTRGQQVTLRCSPISGHKSVSWYQQVLGQGPQFIFQYYEKEERGRGNFPDRFSARQFPNYSSELNVNALLLGDSALYLCASSQEMEGLVETQYFGPGTRLLVL.

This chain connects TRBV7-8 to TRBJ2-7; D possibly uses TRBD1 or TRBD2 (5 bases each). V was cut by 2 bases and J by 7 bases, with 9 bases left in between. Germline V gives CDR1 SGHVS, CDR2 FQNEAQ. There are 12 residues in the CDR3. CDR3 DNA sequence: TGTGCCAGCAGCTTAAATTGGGGGGAGCAGTACTTC. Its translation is CASSLNWGEQYF.

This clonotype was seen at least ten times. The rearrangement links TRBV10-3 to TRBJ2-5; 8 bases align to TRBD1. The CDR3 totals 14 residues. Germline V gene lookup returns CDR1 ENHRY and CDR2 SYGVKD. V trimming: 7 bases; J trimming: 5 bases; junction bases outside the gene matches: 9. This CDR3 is CAITRDRSEETQYF. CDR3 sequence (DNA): TGTGCCATCACCCGGGACAGGTCCGAGGAGACCCAGTACTTC.

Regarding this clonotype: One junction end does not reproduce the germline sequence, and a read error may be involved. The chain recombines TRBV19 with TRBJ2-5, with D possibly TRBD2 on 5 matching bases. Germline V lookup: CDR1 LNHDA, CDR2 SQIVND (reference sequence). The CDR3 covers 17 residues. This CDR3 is CTSSILQQTGYQETQYF. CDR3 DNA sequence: TGTACCAGTAGTATCCTCCAACAGACGGGGTACCAAGAGACCCAGTACTTC.

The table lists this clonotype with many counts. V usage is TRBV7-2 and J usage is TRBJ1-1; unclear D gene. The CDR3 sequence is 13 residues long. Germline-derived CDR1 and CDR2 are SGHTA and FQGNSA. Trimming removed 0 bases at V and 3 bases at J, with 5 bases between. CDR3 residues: CASSLAPYTEAFF. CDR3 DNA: TGTGCCAGCAGCTTAGCCCCCTACACTGAAGCTTTCTTT.

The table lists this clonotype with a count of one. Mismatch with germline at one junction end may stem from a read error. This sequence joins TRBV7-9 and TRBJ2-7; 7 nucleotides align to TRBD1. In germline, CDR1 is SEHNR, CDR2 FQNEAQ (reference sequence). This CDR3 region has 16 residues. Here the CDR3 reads CASSQGIGTASYEQYF. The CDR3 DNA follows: TGCGCCAGCAGCCAAGGGATCGGGACAGCGTCCTACGAGCAGTACTTC. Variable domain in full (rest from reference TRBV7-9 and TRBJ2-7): DTGVSQNPRHKITKRGQNVTFRCDPISEHNRLYWYRQTLGQGPEFLTYFQNEAQLEKSRLLSDRFSAERPKGSFSTLEIQRTEQGDSAMYLCASSQGIGTASYEQYFGPGTRLTVT.

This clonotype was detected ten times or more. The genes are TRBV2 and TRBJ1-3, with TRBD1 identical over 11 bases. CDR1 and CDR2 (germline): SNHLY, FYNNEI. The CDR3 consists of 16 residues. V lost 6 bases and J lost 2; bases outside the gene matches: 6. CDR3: CASSQRGQGAGNTIYF. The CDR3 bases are TGTGCCAGCAGCCAGAGGGGACAGGGGGCTGGAAACACCATATATTTT.

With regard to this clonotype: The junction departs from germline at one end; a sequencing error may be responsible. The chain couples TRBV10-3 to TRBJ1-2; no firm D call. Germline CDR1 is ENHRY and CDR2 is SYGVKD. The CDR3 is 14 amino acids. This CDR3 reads CASSESDSNYGYTF. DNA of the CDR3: TGTGCCAGCAGTGAAAGTGATTCTAACTATGGCTACACCTTC.

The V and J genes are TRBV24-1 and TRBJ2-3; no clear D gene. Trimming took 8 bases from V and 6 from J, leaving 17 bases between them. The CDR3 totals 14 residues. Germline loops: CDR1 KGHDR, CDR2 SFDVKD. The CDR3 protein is CATTDPGLGDTQYF. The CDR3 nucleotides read TGTGCCACCACCGACCCCGGCCTGGGGGATACGCAGTATTTT.

In DNA form, the CDR3 reads TGTGCCAGCAGCTTAGGTGCAAGTGGGACAGGGCCCGACGAGCAGTACTTC. Its protein product is CASSLGASGTGPDEQYF. The rearrangement joins TRBV11-3 to TRBJ2-7; 9 bases are shared with TRBD1. This CDR3 is 17 amino acids long. Germline V gene data show CDR1 as SGHNT and CDR2 as YENEEA. With 1 base clipped from V and 5 bases from J, the junction kept 12 bases outside the gene matches.

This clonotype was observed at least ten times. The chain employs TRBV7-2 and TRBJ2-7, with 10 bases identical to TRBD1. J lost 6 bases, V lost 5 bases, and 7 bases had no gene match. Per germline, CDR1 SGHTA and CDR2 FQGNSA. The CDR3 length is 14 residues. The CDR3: CASSTRDRGREQYF. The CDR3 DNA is TGTGCCAGCAGCACCCGGGACAGGGGACGCGAGCAGTACTTC.

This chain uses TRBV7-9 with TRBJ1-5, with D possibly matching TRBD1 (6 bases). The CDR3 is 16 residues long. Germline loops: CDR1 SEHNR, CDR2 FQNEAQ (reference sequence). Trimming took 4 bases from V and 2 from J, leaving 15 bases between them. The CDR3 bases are TGTGCCAGCAGCTCGGGGGGGGGGACACGCAATCAGCCCCAGCATTTT. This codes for CASSSGGGTRNQPQHF. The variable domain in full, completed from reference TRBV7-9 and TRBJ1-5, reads DTGVSQNPRHKITKRGQNVTFRCDPISEHNRLYWYRQTLGQGPEFLTYFQNEAQLEKSRLLSDRFSAERPKGSFSTLEIQRTEQGDSAMYLCASSSGGGTRNQPQHFGDGTRLSIL.

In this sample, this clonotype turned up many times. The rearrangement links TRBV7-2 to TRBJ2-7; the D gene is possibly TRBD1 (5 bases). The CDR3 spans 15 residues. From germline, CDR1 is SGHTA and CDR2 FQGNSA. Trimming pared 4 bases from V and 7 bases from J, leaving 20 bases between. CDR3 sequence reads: CASSSLVVGVGEQYF. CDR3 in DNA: TGTGCCAGCAGCTCCCTTGTAGTAGGGGTGGGAGAGCAGTACTTC.

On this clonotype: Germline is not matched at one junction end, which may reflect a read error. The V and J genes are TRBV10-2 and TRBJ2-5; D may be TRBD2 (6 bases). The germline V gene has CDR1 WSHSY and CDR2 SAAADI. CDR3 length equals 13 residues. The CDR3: CASSLRDWETQYF. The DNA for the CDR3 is TGTGCCAGCAGCCTCCGGGACTGGGAGACCCAGTACTTC.